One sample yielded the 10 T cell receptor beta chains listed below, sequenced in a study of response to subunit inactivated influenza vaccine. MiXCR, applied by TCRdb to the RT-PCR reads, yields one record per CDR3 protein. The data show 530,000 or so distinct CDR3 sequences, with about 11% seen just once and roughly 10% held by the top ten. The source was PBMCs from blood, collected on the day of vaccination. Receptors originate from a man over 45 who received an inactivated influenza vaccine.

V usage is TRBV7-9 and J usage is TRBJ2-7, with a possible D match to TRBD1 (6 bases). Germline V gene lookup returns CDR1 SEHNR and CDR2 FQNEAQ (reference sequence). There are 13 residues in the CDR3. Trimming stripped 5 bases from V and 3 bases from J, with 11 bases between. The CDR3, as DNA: TGTGCCAGCAGCAACACAGGGCTCTACGAGCAGTACTTC. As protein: CASSNTGLYEQYF.

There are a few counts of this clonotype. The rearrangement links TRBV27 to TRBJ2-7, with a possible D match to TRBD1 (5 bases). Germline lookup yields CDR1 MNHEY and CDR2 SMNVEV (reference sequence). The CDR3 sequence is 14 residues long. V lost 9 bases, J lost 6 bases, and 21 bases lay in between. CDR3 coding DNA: TGTGCCAGTAAATCCGGTCCTCAGGGCTCCGAGCAGTACTTC. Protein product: CASKSGPQGSEQYF.

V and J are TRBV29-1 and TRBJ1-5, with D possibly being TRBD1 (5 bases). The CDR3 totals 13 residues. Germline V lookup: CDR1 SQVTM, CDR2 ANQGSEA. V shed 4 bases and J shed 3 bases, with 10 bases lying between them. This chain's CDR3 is CSVGGSDNQPQHF. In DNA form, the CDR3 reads TGCAGCGTTGGGGGGAGCGACAATCAGCCCCAGCATTTT.

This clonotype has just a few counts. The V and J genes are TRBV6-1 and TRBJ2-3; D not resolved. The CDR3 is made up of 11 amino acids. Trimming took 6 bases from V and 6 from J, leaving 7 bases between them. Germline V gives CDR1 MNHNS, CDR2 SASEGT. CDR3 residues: CASRNVDTQYF. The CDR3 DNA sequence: TGTGCCAGCAGGAACGTGGATACGCAGTATTTT.

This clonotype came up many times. The CDR3 coding sequence is TGTGCCAGCAGTAGACTAGCGGCTCCCGATGAGCAGTTCTTC. This codes for CASSRLAAPDEQFF. V and J are TRBV27 and TRBJ2-1; 9 bases are shared with TRBD2. Germline V lookup: CDR1 MNHEY, CDR2 SMNVEV (reference sequence). CDR3 length: 14 residues. V trimming: 5 bases; J trimming: 8 bases; junction bases outside the gene matches: 7.

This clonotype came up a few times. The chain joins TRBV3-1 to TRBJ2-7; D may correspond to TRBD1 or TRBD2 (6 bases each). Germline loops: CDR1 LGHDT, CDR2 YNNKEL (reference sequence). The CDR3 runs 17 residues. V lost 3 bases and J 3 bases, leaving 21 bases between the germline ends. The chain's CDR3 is CASSQRGTFRRDYEQYF. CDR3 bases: TGTGCCAGCAGCCAGCGCGGGACATTTAGAAGGGACTACGAGCAGTACTTC.

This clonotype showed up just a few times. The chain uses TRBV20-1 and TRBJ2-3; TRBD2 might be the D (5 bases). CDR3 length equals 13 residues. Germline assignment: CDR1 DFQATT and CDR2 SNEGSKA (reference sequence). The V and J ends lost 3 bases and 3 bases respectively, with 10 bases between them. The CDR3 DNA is TGCAGTGCTAGTGTCGGAGGTACAGATACGCAGTATTTT. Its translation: CSASVGGTDTQYF.

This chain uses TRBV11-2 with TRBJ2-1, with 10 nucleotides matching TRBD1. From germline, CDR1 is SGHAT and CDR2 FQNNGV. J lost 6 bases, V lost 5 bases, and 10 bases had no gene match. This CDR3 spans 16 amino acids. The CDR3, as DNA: TGTGCCAGCAGCGGAGGGGGGGACAGGGGTATCAATGAGCAGTTCTTC. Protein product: CASSGGGDRGINEQFF. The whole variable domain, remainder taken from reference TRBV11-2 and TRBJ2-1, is EAGVAQSPRYKIIEKRQSVAFWCNPISGHATLYWYQQILGQGPKLLIQFQNNGVVDDSQLPKDRFSAERLKGVDSTLKIQPAKLEDSAVYLCASSGGGDRGINEQFFGPGTRLTVL.

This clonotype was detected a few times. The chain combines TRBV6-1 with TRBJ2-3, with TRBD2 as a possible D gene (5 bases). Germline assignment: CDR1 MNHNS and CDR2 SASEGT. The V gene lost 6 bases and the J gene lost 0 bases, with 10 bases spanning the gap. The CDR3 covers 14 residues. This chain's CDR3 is CASRSGASTDTQYF. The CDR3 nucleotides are TGTGCCAGCAGGAGCGGTGCTAGCACAGATACGCAGTATTTT.

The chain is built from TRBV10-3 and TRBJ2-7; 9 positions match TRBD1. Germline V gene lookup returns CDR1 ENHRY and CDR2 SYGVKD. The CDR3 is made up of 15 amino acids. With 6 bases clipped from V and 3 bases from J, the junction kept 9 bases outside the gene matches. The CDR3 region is CAIRLPGQGFYEQYF. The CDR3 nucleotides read TGTGCCATCAGATTACCGGGACAGGGCTTCTACGAGCAGTACTTC.